This T cell receptor beta chain was documented in a study of blood T cells in healthy people across ages. Study-level background: Template switching retrieved approximately one barcoded beta molecule for each two T cells. Study-level points and caveats: The fall in TCR beta diversity per million T cells was roughly linear with age.

The length of the CDR3 is 13 residues. V gave up 4 bases and J gave up 8 bases, with 15 bases separating them. In germline, CDR1 is SGHRS, CDR2 YFSETQ. With a J-beta primer mix and a sample-barcoded 5' primer, a second PCR ran about 7 to 12 cycles. Carrying 12 random nucleotides, a template-switch adaptor labeled each individual cDNA molecule. TCRdb re-called the 5' RACE reads through MiXCR, storing one row per CDR3 protein. The sample includes about 1.8 million distinct CDR3 sequences, around 48% seen only once; the top ten take less than 2.5%. This clonotype appeared once. The antigen remains unidentified.

This TCR derives from a woman aged 40 to 50 in good health. This chain joins TRBV5-1 and TRBJ1-2; D possibly corresponds to TRBD1 (5 bases). The sample was blood. In nucleotides, the CDR3 is TGCGCCAGCAGCCCGGGACTCGGATGGGGCTACACCTTC. Its protein is CASSPGLGWGYTF.